The 18 T cell receptor beta chains in this list originate from one sample, sequenced in a study of beta chain features in type 1 diabetes. Sequencing targeted expressed TCRB transcripts, as all isolated RNA had been reverse transcribed. Assay used: immunoSEQ multiplex PCR; TCRdb lists only in-frame clones, some missing. The data hold about 350,000 clones, with about 18% observed a single time. The specimen was naive CD4+ T cells from blood. The receptors were sampled from a woman younger than 35 in good health.

The chain uses TRBV9 and TRBJ2-7; no definite D call. V dropped 1 base and J dropped 6 bases, with 11 bases sitting between them. In germline, CDR1 is SGDLS, CDR2 YYNGEE. CDR3 length: 13 amino acids. The CDR3 here is CASSVSSSGEQYF. The CDR3 coding sequence is TGTGCCAGCAGCGTAAGCTCCTCGGGCGAGCAGTACTTC.

In this sample, this clone turned up a few times. The chain couples TRBV5-1 to TRBJ1-1, with a tentative D call TRBD1 (5 bases). Germline CDR1 is SGHRS and CDR2 is YFSETQ. The V end lost 0 bases, the J end lost 2 bases, and 11 bases lay between the germline ends. The CDR3 sequence is 15 residues long. The CDR3 sequence is CASSLGGLLNTEAFF. In DNA form, the CDR3 reads TGCGCCAGCAGCTTGGGGGGACTGCTAAACACTGAAGCTTTCTTT.

This clone came up a few times. The chain has TRBV7-2 and TRBJ1-2; TRBD1 agrees at 7 bases. Germline CDR1 and CDR2: SGHTA and FQGNSA. This CDR3 has 15 residues. V shed 3 bases and J 4 bases; nucleotides not matched to a gene: 8. CDR3 sequence: CASSLTGPDLYGYTF. CDR3 DNA: TGTGCCAGCAGCTTGACAGGGCCCGACCTCTATGGCTACACCTTC.

This clone was detected once. The chain combines TRBV18 with TRBJ2-3, with 8 bases that match TRBD2. Losses at the gene ends were 4 bases for V and 2 bases for J; bases not matched to a gene: 5. Germline-derived CDR1 and CDR2 are KGHSH and LQKENI. The CDR3 has 15 residues. The CDR3 spells CASSRRLANTDTQYF. CDR3 DNA sequence: TGTGCCAGCTCACGACGACTAGCGAACACAGATACGCAGTATTTT.

This clone was picked up a small number of times. The chain carries TRBV11-2 and TRBJ2-5; TRBD2 is a possible D gene (5 bases). The CDR3 covers 13 residues. Germline CDR1 reads SGHAT; CDR2 reads FQNNGV. Trimming took 3 bases from V and 7 from J, leaving 12 bases between them. The CDR3 DNA reads as TGTGCCAGCAGCTTCGGCCTCGAGGGGACCCAGTACTTC. Amino acids: CASSFGLEGTQYF.

This clone was counted a few times. The chain joins TRBV7-9 to TRBJ2-5; 7 bases align to TRBD2. This CDR3 comprises 17 residues. Germline CDR1 SEHNR, CDR2 FQNEAQ (reference sequence). J gave up 0 bases and V 0 bases, and 7 bases lay outside the gene matches. This CDR3 reads CASSLAVLAAYQETQYF. The DNA of the CDR3 is TGTGCCAGCAGCTTAGCGGTCCTAGCGGCGTACCAAGAGACCCAGTACTTC.

This clone came up a few times. The rearrangement uses TRBV6-1 and TRBJ2-1; no firm D call. V lost 3 bases, J lost 5 bases, and 17 bases lay in between. The CDR3 is 16 residues long. CDR1 and CDR2 from the germline V gene are MNHNS and SASEGT. The CDR3 coding sequence is TGTGCCAGCAGTGAGAATAGAGGCGCGCCCCACAATGAGCAGTTCTTC. Protein sequence: CASSENRGAPHNEQFF.

The chain couples TRBV18 to TRBJ1-3; a weak D match, TRBD1 (6 bases). V was shortened by 0 bases and J by 0 bases, with 9 bases between the two germline ends. The CDR3 is 16 residues long. Germline assignment: CDR1 KGHSH and CDR2 LQKENI. CDR3 protein: CASSPPKGHSGNTIYF. Here the CDR3 DNA reads TGTGCCAGCTCACCACCGAAGGGACACTCTGGAAACACCATATATTTT.

Remarks on this clone: At the DNA level, this CDR3 is encoded by other sequences in the same sample as well. J is TRBJ1-1 and V is TRBV15; D call uncertain. The germline CDR1 and CDR2 sequences are LNHNV and YYDKDF (reference sequence). The V end lost 0 bases, the J end lost 1 base, and 3 bases lay between the germline ends. CDR3 length: 13 residues. The CDR3 is CATSRDRNTEAFF. DNA for the CDR3: TGTGCCACCAGCAGAGATCGGAACACTGAAGCTTTCTTT.

This clone was seen only a few times. CDR3 protein: CATSHPPGIYNEKLFF. The CDR3 DNA sequence: TGTGCCACCAGCCACCCACCGGGGATTTACAATGAAAAACTGTTTTTT. The chain carries TRBV15 and TRBJ1-4; D is uncertain. The CDR3 runs 16 residues. Trimming cost V 5 bases and J 5 bases, with 18 bases left between them. CDR1 and CDR2 (germline): LNHNV, YYDKDF (reference sequence).

V usage is TRBV7-6 and J usage is TRBJ2-3, with 8 bases lining up with TRBD1. The V segment lost 5 bases and the J segment 3 bases; nucleotides outside the gene matches: 7. Per germline, CDR1 SGHVS and CDR2 FNYEAQ. The CDR3 is 15 amino acids. The CDR3 spells CASSGWTGRTDTQYF. As DNA, the CDR3 is TGTGCCAGCAGCGGATGGACAGGGAGGACAGATACGCAGTATTTT.

This chain links TRBV5-8 with TRBJ1-1; D unresolved. Trimming left V 0 bases short and J 6 bases short, with 3 bases between. This CDR3 has 11 amino acids. Germline-derived CDR1 and CDR2 are SGHTS and YDEGEE. The CDR3 DNA reads TGTGCCAGCAGCTTGGTCGCTGAAGCTTTCTTT. It yields the protein CASSLVAEAFF.

This rearrangement joins TRBV4-1 to TRBJ1-2, with D unclear. Germline CDR1 reads MGHRA; CDR2 reads YSYEKL. The CDR3 is 15 residues long. The germline V and J ends were trimmed by 2 bases and 4 bases, with 14 bases remaining between them. In DNA, the CDR3 is TGCGCCAGCAGCCAACATACAGATTCTATCTATGGCTACACCTTC. It translates to CASSQHTDSIYGYTF.

The rearrangement joins TRBV2 to TRBJ2-3; possibly TRBD1 for D (5 bases). The germline gives CDR1 SNHLY, CDR2 FYNNEI. V was cut by 5 bases and J by 2 bases, with 8 bases left in between. CDR3 length equals 13 residues. The CDR3 sequence is CASSSDTTDTQYF. The CDR3 nucleotides read TGTGCCAGCAGTTCGGACACCACAGATACGCAGTATTTT.

This clone was detected only a few times. This sequence joins TRBV29-1 and TRBJ2-3, with D uncertain. The CDR3 is 14 residues long. In germline, CDR1 is SQVTM, CDR2 ANQGSEA. The ends were cut back, 0 bases at V and 0 bases at J, with 7 bases in the middle. CDR3: CSVEESRSTDTQYF. CDR3 nucleotide sequence: TGCAGCGTTGAAGAGTCGCGGAGCACAGATACGCAGTATTTT.

This clone was seen more than once but under ten times. The gene calls are TRBV5-1 and TRBJ1-1, with TRBD1 identical over 10 bases. The CDR3 is made up of 16 amino acids. Germline-derived CDR1 and CDR2 are SGHRS and YFSETQ. After removal of 3 bases from V and 2 bases from J, the junction contained 7 bases not matched to a gene. The CDR3 protein is CASSSWTGGGNTEAFF. The CDR3 DNA reads TGCGCCAGCAGCTCCTGGACAGGGGGAGGAAACACTGAAGCTTTCTTT.

This clone was detected only a few times. V and J are TRBV7-6 and TRBJ2-2; 9 bases line up with TRBD1. The CDR3 length is 14 residues. Germline values: CDR1 SGHVS, CDR2 FNYEAQ. J was trimmed by 7 bases and V by 3 bases; bases with no gene match: 3. This chain's CDR3 is CASSLGQGFGELFF. The CDR3 DNA reads TGTGCCAGCAGCTTGGGACAGGGTTTCGGGGAGCTGTTTTTT.

The rearrangement links TRBV30 to TRBJ2-2; TRBD1 aligns across 9 bases. This CDR3 spans 17 amino acids. V was pared by 1 base and J by 5 bases, with 11 bases of the junction left unmatched. CDR1 GTSNPN and CDR2 SVGIG come from the germline V gene (reference sequence). CDR3 sequence reads: CAWSGEAGTGITGELFF. DNA of the CDR3: TGTGCCTGGAGTGGGGAGGCCGGGACAGGGATTACCGGGGAGCTGTTTTTT. Based on the CDR3 plus reference TRBV30 and TRBJ2-2, the full variable domain is SQTIHQWPATLVQPVGSPLSLECTVEGTSNPNLYWYRQAAGRGLQLLFYSVGIGQISSEVPQNLSASRPQDRQFILSSKKLLLSDSGFYLCAWSGEAGTGITGELFFGEGSRLTVL.